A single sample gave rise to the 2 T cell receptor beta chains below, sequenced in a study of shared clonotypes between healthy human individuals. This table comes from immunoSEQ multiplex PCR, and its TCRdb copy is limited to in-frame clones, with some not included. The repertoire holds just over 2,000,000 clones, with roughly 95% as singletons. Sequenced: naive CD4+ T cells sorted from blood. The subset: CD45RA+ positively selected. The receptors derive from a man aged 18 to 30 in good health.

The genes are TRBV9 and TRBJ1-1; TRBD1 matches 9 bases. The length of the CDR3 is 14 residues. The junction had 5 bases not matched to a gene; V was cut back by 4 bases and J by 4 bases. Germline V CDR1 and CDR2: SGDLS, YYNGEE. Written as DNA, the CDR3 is TGTGCCAGCAGCTCACGACAGGGGGGCACTGAAGCTTTCTTT. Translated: CASSSRQGGTEAFF.

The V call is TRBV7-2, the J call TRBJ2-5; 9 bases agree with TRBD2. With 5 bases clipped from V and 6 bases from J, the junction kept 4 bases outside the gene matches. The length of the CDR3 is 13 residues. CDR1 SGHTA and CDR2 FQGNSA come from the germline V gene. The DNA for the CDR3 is TGTGCCAGCAGCGCGGGGGGGCTAAAGACCCAGTACTTC. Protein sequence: CASSAGGLKTQYF.